The 24 T cell receptor beta chains listed next were all sequenced from one sample in a study of blood T cell repertoires in COVID-19. Clones were read by immunoSEQ multiplex PCR, and TCRdb kept only the in-frame ones, dropping some. The sample records about 180,000 clones, over 75% being singletons. Specimen: peripheral blood. The receptors originated from a person aged 65 to 79 with COVID-19, enrolled during active disease.

This clone was recorded a few times. The gene calls are TRBV19 and TRBJ1-1; weak D call: TRBD1 (6 bases). The CDR3 runs to 15 residues. The V end was cut by 9 bases, the J end by 1 base, with 18 bases between. Looked up from germline, CDR1 is LNHDA and CDR2 is SQIVND (reference sequence). The CDR3 bases are TGTGCCAGCACCCCGTCGTCCAGGGGGAACACTGAAGCTTTCTTT. Translated, it gives CASTPSSRGNTEAFF. Based on the CDR3 plus reference TRBV19 and TRBJ1-1, the full variable domain is DGGITQSPKYLFRKEGQNVTLSCEQNLNHDAMYWYRQDPGQGLRLIYYSQIVNDFQKGDIAEGYSVSREKKESFPLTVTSAQKNPTAFYLCASTPSSRGNTEAFFGQGTRLTVV.

The chain recombines TRBV7-2 with TRBJ1-6; TRBD1 agrees at 7 bases. V lost 9 bases, J lost 7 bases, and 6 bases stayed unmatched. Germline-derived CDR1 and CDR2 are SGHTA and FQGNSA. This CDR3 comprises 13 residues. Here the CDR3 DNA reads TGTGCCAGTGGCCAGGGGGTAAATTCACCCCTCCACTTT. Its translation is CASGQGVNSPLHF.

The V call is TRBV7-2, the J call TRBJ2-7; a weak D match, TRBD2 (5 bases). The V end lost 3 bases, the J end lost 7 bases, and 13 bases lay between the germline ends. Germline values: CDR1 SGHTA, CDR2 FQGNSA. This CDR3 contains 13 residues. In DNA, the CDR3 is TGTGCCAGCAGCTTCTCGAGAACGGGGGAGCAGTACTTC. It specifies CASSFSRTGEQYF. Variable domain in full (rest from reference TRBV7-2 and TRBJ2-7): GAGVSQSPSNKVTEKGKDVELRCDPISGHTALYWYRQSLGQGLEFLIYFQGNSAPDKSGLPSDRFSAERTGGSVSTLTIQRTQQEDSAVYLCASSFSRTGEQYFGPGTRLTVT.

This chain joins TRBV6-5 and TRBJ1-5; D is ambiguous. Per germline, CDR1 MNHEY and CDR2 SVGAGI. The V and J ends lost 10 bases and 0 bases respectively, with 10 bases between them. The CDR3 length is 13 residues. Here the CDR3 DNA reads TGTGCCACCGCGTCTTCTAGCAATCAGCCCCAGCATTTT. It translates to CATASSSNQPQHF.

This chain links TRBV14 with TRBJ2-2, with TRBD1 identical over 10 bases. Trimming at V came to 4 bases and at J to 8 bases, leaving 10 bases not matched to a gene. Germline-derived CDR1 and CDR2 are SGHDN and FVKESK. The CDR3 sequence is 16 residues long. The CDR3 bases are TGTGCCAGCAGCCCTGGGACAGGGGCCCTCGAAGGGGAGCTGTTTTTT. Translation gives CASSPGTGALEGELFF.

The chain has TRBV9 and TRBJ2-5; 13 positions match TRBD2. Germline V gene data show CDR1 as SGDLS and CDR2 as YYNGEE. The V and J ends lost 3 bases and 2 bases, in that order; junction bases with no gene match: 1. The CDR3 consists of 15 residues. The CDR3 DNA sequence: TGTGCCAGCAGCGGGGGACTAGCGGGACAAGAGACCCAGTACTTC. Encoded protein: CASSGGLAGQETQYF.

The V and J genes are TRBV5-5 and TRBJ1-6; 7 bases are a match to TRBD1. This CDR3 contains 12 residues. Germline values: CDR1 SGHKS, CDR2 YYEKEE (reference sequence). Trimming removed 4 bases from V and 19 bases from J; junction bases left unmatched: 11. The CDR3 bases are TGTGCCAGCAGCACTGGGGACAGATCCGTTCACTTT. This sequence encodes CASSTGDRSVHF.

J is TRBJ1-6 and V is TRBV3-1 (or the pseudogene TRBV3-2), with TRBD1 identical over 12 bases. This CDR3 is 16 amino acids long. Unmatched junction bases numbered 8, after V lost 5 bases and J lost 9 bases. Per germline, CDR1 LGHDT and CDR2 YNNKEL (reference sequence). The CDR3 spells CASSRRTGQGASPLHF. CDR3 in DNA: TGTGCCAGCAGCAGGAGGACGGGACAGGGGGCTTCACCCCTCCACTTT.

This clone was detected only once. The rearrangement uses TRBV9 and TRBJ1-1, with 7 positions matching TRBD1. Looked up from germline, CDR1 is SGDLS and CDR2 is YYNGEE. V trimming: 6 bases; J trimming: 4 bases; junction bases outside the gene matches: 9. The CDR3 is 14 amino acids. In DNA form, the CDR3 reads TGTGCCAGCACTAGACAGGGATTGGGCACTGAAGCTTTCTTT. Its translation is CASTRQGLGTEAFF.

The rearrangement links TRBV3-1 (or the pseudogene TRBV3-2) to TRBJ2-2, with 10 bases matching TRBD1. The CDR3 sequence is 17 residues long. The junction had 7 bases not matched to a gene; V was cut back by 3 bases and J by 3 bases. CDR1 is LGHDT and CDR2 is YNNKEL in the germline V gene (reference sequence). CDR3 protein: CASSQAPGQGYTGELFF. For the CDR3, the DNA is TGTGCCAGCAGCCAGGCCCCGGGACAGGGGTACACCGGGGAGCTGTTTTTT.

The rearrangement joins TRBV6-5 to TRBJ2-2, with 11 nucleotides matching TRBD2. V lost 4 bases, J lost 6 bases, and 4 bases stayed unmatched. CDR3 size: 15 residues. Per germline, CDR1 MNHEY and CDR2 SVGAGI. CDR3 in DNA: TGTGCCAGCAGTTCTCATAGCGGGGGGGCCGGGGAGCTGTTTTTT. As protein: CASSSHSGGAGELFF.

The chain recombines TRBV3-1 (or the pseudogene TRBV3-2) with TRBJ2-5; tentatively, D is TRBD1 (5 bases). CDR1 LGHDT and CDR2 YNNKEL come from the germline V gene (reference sequence). CDR3 length equals 14 residues. V lost 4 bases to trimming and J lost 5 bases, with 14 bases between them. The CDR3 region is CASSPGFIGETQYF. In DNA, the CDR3 is TGTGCCAGCAGCCCAGGGTTTATCGGGGAGACCCAGTACTTC.

This clone was counted a single time. V is TRBV19 and J is TRBJ1-2; 10 positions match TRBD1. Germline lookup yields CDR1 LNHDA and CDR2 SQIVND (reference sequence). The CDR3 totals 16 residues. After removal of 1 base from V and 2 bases from J, the junction contained 4 bases not matched to a gene. The CDR3 DNA reads TGTGCCAGTAGTATAGGTCGGGACAGGGGAAACTATGGCTACACCTTC. Amino acid sequence: CASSIGRDRGNYGYTF.

The rearrangement joins TRBV7-9 to TRBJ2-5; tentative D call: TRBD1 (5 bases). With 1 base removed from V and 5 bases from J, the gap between germline ends came to 11 bases. The CDR3 has 14 amino acids. Germline values: CDR1 SEHNR, CDR2 FQNEAQ (reference sequence). CDR3 bases: TGTGCCAGCAGCTTAGATCCTCCAGGGGAGACCCAGTACTTC. Translation: CASSLDPPGETQYF.

This sequence joins TRBV30 and TRBJ2-6; D gene unclear. With 4 bases removed from V and 4 bases from J, the gap between germline ends came to 8 bases. Germline V lookup: CDR1 GTSNPN, CDR2 SVGIG (reference sequence). CDR3 size: 13 residues. CDR3 sequence reads: CAWIRAGANVLTF. The CDR3 nucleotides are TGTGCCTGGATCCGCGCGGGGGCCAACGTCCTGACTTTC.

The chain joins TRBV7-3 to TRBJ2-1, with TRBD2 matching 14 bases. Germline CDR1 SGHTA, CDR2 FQGTGA. With V trimmed by 5 bases and J by 7 bases, 4 bases remained unmatched. There are 15 residues in the CDR3. CDR3 protein: CASSGTSGSRNEQFF. Written as DNA, the CDR3 is TGTGCCAGCAGCGGGACTAGCGGGAGTCGGAATGAGCAGTTCTTC.

V usage is TRBV7-9 and J usage is TRBJ1-5, with D hard to call. The CDR3 is 15 amino acids. V was trimmed by 5 bases and J by 1 base, leaving 12 bases between them. Per germline, CDR1 SEHNR and CDR2 FQNEAQ (reference sequence). The CDR3 region is CASSSEAASNQPQHF. The CDR3 nucleotides are TGTGCCAGCAGCAGCGAAGCCGCCAGCAATCAGCCCCAGCATTTT.

J is TRBJ1-1 and V is TRBV10-3; D unresolved. The CDR3 totals 14 residues. V was cut by 4 bases and J by 9 bases, with 18 bases left in between. Germline lookup yields CDR1 ENHRY and CDR2 SYGVKD. CDR3 region: CAISGPGLNSQAFF. The CDR3 coding sequence is TGTGCCATCAGTGGGCCCGGACTGAACTCTCAAGCTTTCTTT.

The chain employs TRBV3-1 (or the pseudogene TRBV3-2) and TRBJ2-5, with D perhaps TRBD2 (6 bases). Looked up from germline, CDR1 is LGHDT and CDR2 is YNNKEL (reference sequence). V shed 5 bases and J shed 6 bases, with 13 bases lying between them. This CDR3 is built from 13 residues. The CDR3 DNA is TGTGCCAGCAGCAATACGGCGGGGAAGACCCAGTACTTC. The encoded protein is CASSNTAGKTQYF.

The chain couples TRBV7-9 to TRBJ2-3; TRBD2 matches 8 bases. The CDR3 sequence is 14 residues long. With 8 bases clipped from V and 2 bases from J, the junction kept 6 bases outside the gene matches. CDR1 SEHNR and CDR2 FQNEAQ come from the germline V gene (reference sequence). Written as DNA, the CDR3 is TGTGCCAGCGGCCCGGGACTAGACACAGATACGCAGTATTTT. Protein sequence: CASGPGLDTDTQYF.

The chain joins TRBV24-1 to TRBJ1-4; D unclear. The CDR3 is 15 amino acids. Germline CDR1 reads KGHDR; CDR2 reads SFDVKD. V lost 5 bases to trimming and J lost 0 bases, with 9 bases between them. CDR3 sequence (DNA): TGTGCCACCAGTGGACCCGGGTCAACTAATGAAAAACTGTTTTTT. Translation: CATSGPGSTNEKLFF.

The chain combines TRBV7-2 with TRBJ2-1; D possibly corresponds to TRBD2 (6 bases). The CDR3 is 15 residues long. V dropped 3 bases and J dropped 7 bases, with 16 bases sitting between them. The germline V gene has CDR1 SGHTA and CDR2 FQGNSA. The CDR3 loop reads CASSLTLGEENEQFF. The CDR3 DNA reads TGTGCCAGCAGCTTGACCCTTGGGGAGGAGAATGAGCAGTTCTTC.

The chain employs TRBV21-1 and TRBJ1-3; TRBD1, the D gene given by the table, was not confirmed from the DNA. TRBV21-1 is a recognized pseudogene. The CDR3 contains 15 residues. The CDR3 loop reads CASSKEAGSGNTIYF. The DNA of the CDR3 is TGTGCCAGCAGCAAAGAGGCAGGCTCTGGAAACACCATATATTTT.

The J gene is TRBJ1-5, the V gene TRBV7-2, with 10 bases matching TRBD1. CDR3 size: 16 residues. J was trimmed by 6 bases and V by 5 bases; bases with no gene match: 10. In germline, CDR1 is SGHTA, CDR2 FQGNSA. CDR3 nucleotide sequence: TGTGCCAGCAGCACCCGGGACAGGGGCGGCGGTCAGCCCCAGCATTTT. The encoded protein is CASSTRDRGGGQPQHF. Together with reference TRBV7-2 and TRBJ1-5, the CDR3 gives the full variable domain: GAGVSQSPSNKVTEKGKDVELRCDPISGHTALYWYRQSLGQGLEFLIYFQGNSAPDKSGLPSDRFSAERTGGSVSTLTIQRTQQEDSAVYLCASSTRDRGGGQPQHFGDGTRLSIL.